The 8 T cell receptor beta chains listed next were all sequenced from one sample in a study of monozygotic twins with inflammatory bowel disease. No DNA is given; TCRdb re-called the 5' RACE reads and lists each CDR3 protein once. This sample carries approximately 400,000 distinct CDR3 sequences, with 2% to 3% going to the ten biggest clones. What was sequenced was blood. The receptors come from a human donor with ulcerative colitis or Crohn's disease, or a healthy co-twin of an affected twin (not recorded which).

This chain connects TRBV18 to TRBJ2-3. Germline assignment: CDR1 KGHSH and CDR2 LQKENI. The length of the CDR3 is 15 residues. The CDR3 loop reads CASSPQGYNLGTQYF.

This CDR3 reads CASSYRPESSYNEQFF. The chain combines TRBV6-5 with TRBJ2-1; without DNA, the TCRdb call of TRBD2 cannot be checked. Germline CDR1 reads MNHEY; CDR2 reads SVGAGI. This CDR3 spans 16 amino acids.

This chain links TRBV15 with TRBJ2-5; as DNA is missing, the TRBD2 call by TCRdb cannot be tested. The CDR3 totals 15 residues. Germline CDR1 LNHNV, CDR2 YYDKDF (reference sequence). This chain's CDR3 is CATSRVARVGETQYF. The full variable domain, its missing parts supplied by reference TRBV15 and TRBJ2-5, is DAMVIQNPRYQVTQFGKPVTLSCSQTLNHNVMYWYQQKSSQAPKLLFHYYDKDFNNEADTPDNFQSRRPNTSFCFLDIRSPGLGDTAMYLCATSRVARVGETQYFGPGTRLLVL.

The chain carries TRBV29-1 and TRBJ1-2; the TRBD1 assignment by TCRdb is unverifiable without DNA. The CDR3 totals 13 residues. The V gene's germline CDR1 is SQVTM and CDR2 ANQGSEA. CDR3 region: CSVSDRVDYGYTF.

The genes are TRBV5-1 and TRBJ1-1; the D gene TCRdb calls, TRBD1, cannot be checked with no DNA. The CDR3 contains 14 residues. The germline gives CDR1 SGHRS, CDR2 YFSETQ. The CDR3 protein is CASSPLKGNTEAFF.

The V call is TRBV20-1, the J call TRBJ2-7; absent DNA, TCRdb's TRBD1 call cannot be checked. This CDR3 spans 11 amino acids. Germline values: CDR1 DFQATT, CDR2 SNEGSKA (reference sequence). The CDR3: CSAYTGGKQYF.

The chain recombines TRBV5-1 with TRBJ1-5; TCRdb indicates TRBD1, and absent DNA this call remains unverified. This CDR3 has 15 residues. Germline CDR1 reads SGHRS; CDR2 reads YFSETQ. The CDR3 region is CASSLDGQGSQPQHF.

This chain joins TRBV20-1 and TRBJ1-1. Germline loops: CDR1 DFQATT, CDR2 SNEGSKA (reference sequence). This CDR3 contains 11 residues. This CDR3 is CSSTRNTEAFF.